This entry describes one T cell receptor beta chain. Antigen unknown. This table comes from immunoSEQ multiplex PCR, and its TCRdb copy is limited to in-frame clones, with some not included. Found here are some 490,000 clones, about 78% of them singletons; the top ten hold about 11%. This entry comes from a study of shared clonotypes between healthy human individuals. V was trimmed by 5 bases and J by 5 bases, leaving 15 bases between them. The CDR3 extends over 14 amino acids. CDR1 is MDHEN, CDR2 SYDVKM, per germline. General observations from the study: It was expected that sequencing depth would affect clonotype sharing among donors.

Sequencing was done on a sample of PBMCs. The chain is built from TRBV28 and TRBJ1-1; D is uncertain. The clonotype comes from a woman in her thirties or forties in good health. Some clones in this sample may be carry-over from other donors' samples. The CDR3 nucleotides are TGTGCCAGCAGTCAACCTCCTTCAGCGACTGAAGCTTTCTTT. Protein sequence: CASSQPPSATEAFF. Full variable domain (rest looked up from reference TRBV28 and TRBJ1-1): DVKVTQSSRYLVKRTGEKVFLECVQDMDHENMFWYRQDPGLGLRLIYFSYDVKMKEKGDIPEGYSVSREKKERFSLILESASTNQTSMYLCASSQPPSATEAFFGQGTRLTVV.